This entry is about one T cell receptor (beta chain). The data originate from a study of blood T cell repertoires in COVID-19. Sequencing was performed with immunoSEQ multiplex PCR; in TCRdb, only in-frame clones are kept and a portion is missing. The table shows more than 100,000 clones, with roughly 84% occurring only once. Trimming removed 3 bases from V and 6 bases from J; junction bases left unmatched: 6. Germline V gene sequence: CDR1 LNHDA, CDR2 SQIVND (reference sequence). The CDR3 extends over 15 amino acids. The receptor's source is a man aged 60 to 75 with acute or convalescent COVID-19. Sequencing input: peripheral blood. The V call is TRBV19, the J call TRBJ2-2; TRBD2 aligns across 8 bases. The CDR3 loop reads CASSISGRGSGELFF. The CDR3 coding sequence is TGTGCCAGTAGTATTTCCGGGAGGGGATCCGGGGAGCTGTTTTTT.